The T cell receptor (beta chain) under discussion was sequenced for a study of OX40 agonist ivuxolimab in advanced cancers. The data were produced by immunoSEQ multiplex PCR, yet TCRdb's version contains in-frame clones alone and is incomplete. The table has approximately 64,000 clones, around 81% seen once. Patients were ineligible given autoimmune disease history or systemic immunosuppression. Deletions cut 5 bases from V and 0 bases from J, with 8 bases between. The CDR3 totals 13 residues. Germline V lookup: CDR1 SGHTA, CDR2 FQGNSA. The source is an adult with an advanced solid tumor such as melanoma, head and neck, liver or kidney cancer. This chain links TRBV7-2 with TRBJ2-7, with a weak D call TRBD2 (5 bases). This specimen consisted of CD4+ or CD8+ T cells sorted from blood, obtained in a trial of the OX40 agonist ivuxolimab. The CDR3 sequence: CASSQDFSYEQYF. The DNA for the CDR3 is TGTGCCAGCAGCCAGGACTTCTCCTACGAGCAGTACTTC.